This TCR beta chain was observed in a study of T cells in Graves' hyperthyroidism and ophthalmopathy. Study in general: Pretreatment peripheral blood was obtained at initial diagnosis.

Researchers took RNA transcripts and amplified the TCR beta CDR3 regions from them. RT-PCR in the first round (using the HTBI primer set) targeted the TCR CDR3. TCRdb reprocessed the multiplex PCR reads with MiXCR, giving one entry per CDR3 protein. The sample includes about 400,000 distinct CDR3 sequences, about 15% of them seen just once. Reasons for excluding patients were uncontrolled infection, other autoimmune disease, pregnancy or lactation. This clonotype was detected many times. The antigen remains unidentified. General study points: The blood repertoire included most of the expanded thyroid clonotypes above 0.001.

V lost 0 bases to trimming and J lost 1 base, with 10 bases between them. Germline lookup yields CDR1 DFQATT and CDR2 SNEGSKA (reference sequence). This CDR3 is 14 amino acids long. The sequenced sample consisted of blood. The TCR comes from a woman aged 18-29 years with Graves' hyperthyroidism that later progressed to Graves' ophthalmopathy. The V call is TRBV20-1, the J call TRBJ2-7; D is unclear. The CDR3 DNA follows: TGCAGTGCTAGAGATGCCGGTAGATCCTACGAGCAGTACTTC. As protein: CSARDAGRSYEQYF.